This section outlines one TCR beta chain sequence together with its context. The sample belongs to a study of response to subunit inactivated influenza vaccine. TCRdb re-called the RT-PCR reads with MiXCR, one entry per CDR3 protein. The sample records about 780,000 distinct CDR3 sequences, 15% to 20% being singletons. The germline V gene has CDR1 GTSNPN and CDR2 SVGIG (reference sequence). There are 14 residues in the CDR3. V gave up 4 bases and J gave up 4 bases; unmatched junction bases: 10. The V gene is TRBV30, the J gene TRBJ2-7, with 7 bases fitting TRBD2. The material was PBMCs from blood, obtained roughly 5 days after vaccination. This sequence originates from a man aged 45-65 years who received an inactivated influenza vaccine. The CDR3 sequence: CAWNQRGGSYEQYF. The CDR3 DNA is TGTGCCTGGAACCAACGGGGCGGGAGTTACGAGCAGTACTTC.